A selection of T cell receptor beta chains follows, all from one sample in a study of T cells in Graves' hyperthyroidism and ophthalmopathy. Each CDR3 protein gets one entry after TCRdb re-called the multiplex PCR reads with MiXCR. The sample has roughly 600,000 distinct CDR3 sequences, roughly 15% seen once. The sample consisted of blood. The receptors derive from a woman between 50 and 59 years old with Graves' ophthalmopathy. Each CDR3 is given with its conserved first and last residue. D genes are given only for firm matches. A row's size may be missing; if present it is once, few, many or a size class.

d_call clone_size j_call v_call cdr3_aa cdr3_nt
- few TRBJ2-5 TRBV11-2 CASSLGTGTGTQYF TGTGCCAGCAGCTTAGGAACAGGAACGGGGACCCAGTACTTC
TRBD1 - TRBJ2-1 TRBV2 CASGRDRGHSYNEQFF TGTGCCAGCGGGCGGGACAGGGGTCACTCCTACAATGAGCAGTTCTTC
- few TRBJ2-1 TRBV12-3/TRBV12-4 CASILSRSGPYNEQFF TGTGCCAGCATTCTATCCCGGAGTGGGCCCTACAATGAGCAGTTCTTC
- many TRBJ2-3 TRBV7-2 CASSLGRTMDTQYF TGTGCCAGCAGCTTGGGAAGGACTATGGATACGCAGTATTTT
TRBD1 few TRBJ2-3 TRBV20-1 CSAFQTGDTDTQYF TGCAGTGCTTTCCAAACAGGGGACACAGATACGCAGTATTTT
TRBD2 many TRBJ2-7 TRBV20-1 CSAISSLAGAYEQYF TGCAGTGCTATTTCGAGTCTAGCGGGAGCCTACGAGCAGTACTTC
TRBD1 - TRBJ2-1 TRBV7-2 CASSPYRQGVSYNEQFF TGTGCCAGCAGCCCATACCGACAGGGAGTCTCCTACAATGAGCAGTTCTTC
TRBD2 many TRBJ2-1 TRBV2 CASSAWGGRANNEQFF TGTGCCAGCAGTGCTTGGGGGGGGAGGGCTAACAATGAGCAGTTCTTC
TRBD1 many TRBJ1-1 TRBV15 CATSRDYPGTASLKAFF TGTGCCACCAGCAGAGATTACCCAGGGACAGCTTCTTTAAAAGCTTTCTTT
- many TRBJ1-1 TRBV6-1 CASSPLPDTRHTEAFF TGTGCCAGCAGTCCCCTCCCTGACACCCGACACACTGAAGCTTTCTTT
TRBD2 many TRBJ2-1 TRBV28 CASSFYSGELNEQFF TGTGCCAGCAGTTTTTATAGCGGGGAATTGAATGAGCAGTTCTTC
TRBD2 - TRBJ2-3 TRBV30 CAWSSRGSGRGTDTQYF TGTGCCTGGAGTTCCCGGGGTAGCGGGAGAGGTACAGATACGCAGTATTTT
TRBD1 - TRBJ2-2 TRBV9 CASRQGEIGELFF TGTGCCAGCAGGCAGGGGGAGATTGGGGAGCTGTTTTTT
- - TRBJ2-6 TRBV15 CATSRDPVGANVLTF TGTGCCACCAGCAGAGATCCGGTTGGGGCCAACGTCCTGACTTTC
- many TRBJ2-5 TRBV12-3/TRBV12-4 CASSPGVETQYF TGTGCCAGCAGTCCAGGGGTGGAGACCCAGTACTTC
TRBD1 many TRBJ2-1 TRBV7-2 CASSFPGQVNEQFF TGTGCCAGCAGCTTTCCGGGACAGGTCAATGAGCAGTTCTTC
- many TRBJ2-6 TRBV3-1 CASSQAGANVLTF TGTGCCAGCAGCCAAGCGGGGGCCAACGTCCTGACTTTC
TRBD1 - TRBJ1-5 TRBV2 CASSADRGRGNQPQHF TGTGCCAGCAGTGCCGACAGGGGGCGCGGGAATCAGCCCCAGCATTTT
TRBD2 few TRBJ2-5 TRBV10-3 CAISESGTSGETQYF TGTGCCATCAGTGAATCCGGGACTAGCGGTGAGACCCAGTACTTC
- many TRBJ2-1 TRBV2 CASSEVGPYNEQFF TGTGCCAGCAGTGAAGTTGGCCCATACAATGAGCAGTTCTTC
- many TRBJ2-7 TRBV7-2 CASSLDLSPSYEQYF TGTGCCAGCAGCTTGGACTTATCTCCCTCCTACGAGCAGTACTTC
- many TRBJ1-1 TRBV20-1 CSARDPTARGREAFF TGCAGTGCTAGAGATCCGACTGCCAGGGGCAGGGAAGCTTTCTTT
- many TRBJ1-1 TRBV3-1 CASSQERAGRGTEAFF TGTGCCAGCAGCCAAGAAAGGGCAGGCCGAGGGACTGAAGCTTTCTTT
TRBD2 - TRBJ2-1 TRBV9 CASSFGTSGRVAYNEQFF TGTGCCAGCAGCTTCGGGACTAGCGGGAGAGTAGCCTACAATGAGCAGTTCTTC
- many TRBJ1-5 TRBV30 CAWRRAGGQPQHF TGTGCCTGGAGAAGAGCTGGGGGTCAGCCCCAGCATTTT
- many TRBJ1-2 TRBV18 CASSPEGLYGYTF TGTGCCAGCTCACCAGAGGGACTTTATGGCTACACCTTC
- few TRBJ2-1 TRBV19 CASSIGLPPASNEQFF TGTGCCAGTAGTATAGGACTACCTCCCGCGTCCAATGAGCAGTTCTTC
TRBD2 many TRBJ2-2 TRBV7-9 CASSPKTSGRAGELFF TGTGCCAGCAGCCCCAAGACTAGCGGGAGGGCCGGGGAGCTGTTTTTT
- many TRBJ2-3 TRBV7-2 CASSLGVGASTDTQYF TGTGCCAGCAGCTTAGGGGTCGGGGCTAGCACAGATACGCAGTATTTT
- few TRBJ2-1 TRBV4-2 CASSQDPLDSSSYNEQFF TGTGCCAGCAGCCAAGATCCCTTGGACAGTAGTTCCTACAATGAGCAGTTCTTC
TRBD1 many TRBJ1-5 TRBV29-1 CSVGTGSDQPQHF TGCAGCGTTGGGACAGGGAGTGATCAGCCCCAGCATTTT
TRBD2 - TRBJ2-7 TRBV11-3 CASKLAGGAYEQYF TGTGCCAGCAAACTAGCGGGAGGCGCCTACGAGCAGTACTTC
- - TRBJ1-2 TRBV15 CATSRNVANYGYTF TGTGCCACCAGCCGCAACGTAGCTAACTATGGCTACACCTTC
- - TRBJ1-1 TRBV20-1 CSATQSGLNTEAFF TGCAGTGCCACCCAATCCGGACTGAACACTGAAGCTTTCTTT
- - TRBJ2-4 TRBV7-8 CASSLVAPGAKNIQYF TGTGCCAGCAGCTTAGTCGCCCCAGGGGCCAAAAACATTCAGTACTTC
TRBD2 few TRBJ2-5 TRBV7-3 CASSSPGLARTQYF TGTGCCAGCAGTTCCCCCGGACTAGCGCGGACCCAGTACTTC
- - TRBJ1-3 TRBV2 CASRIEQENTIYF TGTGCCAGCAGAATAGAGCAGGAAAACACCATATATTTT
- many TRBJ2-7 TRBV6-2/TRBV6-3 CATVRPAVRTYEQYF TGTGCCACCGTTAGGCCCGCGGTGCGGACCTACGAGCAGTACTTC
TRBD2 many TRBJ2-7 TRBV12-3/TRBV12-4 CASSLSQRDSSEQYF TGTGCCAGCAGTTTATCCCAGCGGGATTCGAGCGAGCAGTACTTC
TRBD1 many TRBJ1-6 TRBV27 CASSQTGLRSPLHF TGTGCCAGCAGCCAGACAGGGCTGCGCTCACCCCTCCACTTT
TRBD1 few TRBJ2-5 TRBV6-1 CASKSRGTGAETQYF TGTGCCAGCAAGAGTCGCGGGACAGGGGCAGAGACCCAGTACTTC
- many TRBJ2-7 TRBV27 CASSLYGWGDSYYEQYF TGTGCCAGCAGTTTATACGGGTGGGGGGACTCGTACTACGAGCAGTACTTC
TRBD2 few TRBJ2-3 TRBV19 CASSVLLPGLAGADTQYF TGTGCCAGTAGTGTTCTTCTGCCCGGACTAGCGGGAGCAGATACGCAGTATTTT
- many TRBJ1-1 TRBV20-1 CSARTGMMNTEAFF TGCAGTGCTAGAACAGGCATGATGAACACTGAAGCTTTCTTT
TRBD2 - TRBJ2-1 TRBV2 CAGPGLAAKHEQFF TGTGCCGGCCCGGGACTAGCAGCCAAGCATGAGCAGTTCTTC
TRBD2 many TRBJ2-1 TRBV12-3/TRBV12-4 CASSGLGGGRAAEQFF TGTGCCAGCAGTGGGCTCGGAGGCGGGAGGGCAGCGGAGCAGTTCTTC
TRBD1 many TRBJ2-3 TRBV11-2 CASSYNRDRGADTQYF TGTGCCAGCAGCTACAACCGGGACAGGGGAGCGGATACGCAGTATTTT
TRBD2 - TRBJ2-3 TRBV20-1 CSASNPSGSTDTQYF TGCAGTGCTTCAAACCCTAGCGGGAGCACAGATACGCAGTATTTT
TRBD2 few TRBJ2-1 TRBV9 CASSVVGTSGSTLGDEQFF TGTGCCAGCAGCGTAGTAGGGACTAGCGGGAGTACGTTGGGAGATGAGCAGTTCTTC
- - TRBJ1-5 TRBV28 CASSTGWSADTQHF TGTGCCAGCAGTACCGGGTGGTCGGCAGATACGCAGCATTTT
- few TRBJ2-5 TRBV29-1 CSAHHGTPVSQYF TGCAGCGCCCATCACGGGACCCCGGTTTCCCAGTACTTC
TRBD2 few TRBJ2-2 TRBV6-2/TRBV6-3 CASSPTSGRAGELFF TGTGCCAGCAGCCCTACTAGCGGGAGGGCCGGGGAGCTGTTTTTT
- many TRBJ2-1 TRBV5-1 CASSLREIGADEQFF TGCGCCAGCAGCTTGAGGGAGATTGGGGCCGATGAGCAGTTCTTC
- - TRBJ2-7 TRBV12-3/TRBV12-4 CASSLFGTPSYEQYF TGTGCCAGCAGTTTATTTGGGACACCGTCCTACGAGCAGTACTTC